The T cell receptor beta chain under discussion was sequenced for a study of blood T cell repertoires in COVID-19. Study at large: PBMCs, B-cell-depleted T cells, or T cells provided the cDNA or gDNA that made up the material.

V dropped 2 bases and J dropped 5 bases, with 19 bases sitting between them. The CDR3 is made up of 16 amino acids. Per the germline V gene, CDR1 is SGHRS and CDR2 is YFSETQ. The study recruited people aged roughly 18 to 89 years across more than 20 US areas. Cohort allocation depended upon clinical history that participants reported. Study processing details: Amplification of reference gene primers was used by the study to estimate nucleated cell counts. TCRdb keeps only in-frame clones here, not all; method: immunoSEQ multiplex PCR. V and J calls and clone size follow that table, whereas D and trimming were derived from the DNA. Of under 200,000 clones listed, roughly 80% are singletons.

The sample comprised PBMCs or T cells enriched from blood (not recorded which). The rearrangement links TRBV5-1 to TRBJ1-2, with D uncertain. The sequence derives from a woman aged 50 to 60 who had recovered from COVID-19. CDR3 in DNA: TGCGCCAGCAGCTTCGATGTTTGGAAGGAGAATTATGGCTACACCTTC. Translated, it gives CASSFDVWKENYGYTF.